This TCR beta chain stems from a study of tumor-infiltrating lymphocytes in primary liver carcinoma. As for the study in general: The patients included men and women who were aged 30 to 69 years. The study reported T1-T3 N0M0 tumors spanning 4.2 to 10 cm. Findings and limits, study-wide: Researchers found tumor-adjacent and tumor-blood pairs overlapped less than tumor region pairs.

Losses at the gene ends were 9 bases for V and 5 bases for J; bases not matched to a gene: 9. CDR3 length: 14 amino acids. Germline V CDR1 and CDR2: MNHNY, SVGAGI (reference sequence). With respect to this clonotype: Its antigen is unknown. This could be a read error, since a much larger clone is one nucleotide away.

Unsorted bulk tissue, roughly 20-32 mg of it, served as the source for co-extraction of RNA and DNA. Chronic HBV infection affected patients, none of whom had received treatment. A constant-region primer primed TCR beta cDNA synthesis from 500 ng of total RNA. Libraries for TCR beta were built through three nested multiplex PCR rounds, which together made up a slightly modified ARM-PCR procedure. Running 9 to 11 cycles apiece, the first two PCR rounds relied on TRBV1-TRBV30 forward primers together with a C-beta reverse primer. TCRdb ran MiXCR on the multiplex PCR reads and lists one entry per CDR3 protein. The data hold about 75,000 distinct CDR3 sequences, with around 66% observed a single time.

The sample was tumor-adjacent normal liver tissue. The rearrangement links TRBV6-6 to TRBJ1-1; 10 bases line up with TRBD1. The TCR sequence derives from a man aged 35 to 55 with primary liver carcinoma and hepatitis B virus infection. The CDR3 coding sequence is TGTGCCAGGAGTGGGACAGGGGTAAGGACTGAAGCTTTCTTT. This translates into CARSGTGVRTEAFF.